This is a list of T cell receptor beta chains from one sample in a study of blood T cell repertoires in COVID-19. Here immunoSEQ multiplex PCR was the method, and the copy in TCRdb shows in-frame clones only, minus some. The sample yields about 130,000 clones, 77% seen once. Sequencing input: peripheral blood. Every receptor here comes from a man older than 75 with acute or convalescent COVID-19. The CDR3 runs from the conserved cysteine through the conserved F or W. A D gene is named only where the DNA matches it firmly. The listing skips clone size in some rows; elsewhere it reads once, few, many or a size class.

>TRBD1|17|TRBV5-1|TRBJ2-1|NA
CASSLARTGVKGNEQFF
TGCGCCAGCAGCTTGGCCAGAACAGGGGTGAAAGGGAATGAGCAGTTCTTC
>TRBD1|18|TRBV11-2|TRBJ2-3|once
CASRSDRGSKVLRDTQYF
TGTGCCAGCAGGTCAGACAGGGGGTCTAAAGTTCTTCGGGATACGCAGTATTTT
>NA|17|TRBV5-1|TRBJ2-5|NA
CASSFEGNGPSVMAQYF
TGCGCCAGCAGCTTTGAGGGAAACGGCCCCTCGGTGATGGCCCAGTACTTC
>TRBD2|19|TRBV5-1|TRBJ2-1|few
CASTYKPRVRGETYNEQFF
TGCGCCAGCACCTATAAACCGCGGGTGCGGGGGGAGACCTACAATGAGCAGTTCTTC
>TRBD1|13|TRBV2|TRBJ2-7|NA
CASGGQGAGEQYF
TGTGCCAGCGGAGGACAGGGGGCTGGCGAGCAGTACTTC
>NA|14|TRBV7-8|TRBJ1-3|many
CASSLGTTGNTIYF
TGTGCCAGCAGCCTAGGGACTACTGGAAACACCATATATTTT
>NA|14|TRBV19|TRBJ2-5|NA
CASSRQAYQETQYF
TGTGCCAGTAGCCGTCAAGCGTACCAAGAGACCCAGTACTTC
>NA|12|TRBV30|TRBJ1-2|NA
CAWFQVNYGYTF
TGTGCCTGGTTTCAGGTTAACTATGGCTACACCTTC
>TRBD2|16|TRBV19|TRBJ2-7|NA
CASSIAGGVSSYEQYF
TGTGCCAGTAGTATAGCGGGAGGGGTATCGAGCTACGAGCAGTACTTC
>NA|14|TRBV5-1|TRBJ2-7|NA
CASSLAGAGYEQYF
TGCGCCAGCAGCTTGGCAGGGGCAGGCTACGAGCAGTACTTC
>TRBD2|16|TRBV18|TRBJ2-2|few
CASSPGGRQITGELFF
TGTGCCAGCTCACCGGGAGGGAGGCAAATCACCGGGGAGCTGTTTTTT
>TRBD1|12|TRBV7-9|TRBJ1-1|NA
CASSPQQGAAFF
TGTGCCAGCAGCCCACAGCAGGGGGCAGCTTTCTTT
>TRBD1|15|TRBV3-1/TRBV3-2|TRBJ1-1|NA
CASSLWRDRVTEAFF
TGTGCCAGCAGCCTCTGGCGGGACAGGGTTACTGAAGCTTTCTTT
>NA|13|TRBV10-3|TRBJ1-2|NA
CAISEDSLYGYTF
TGTGCCATCAGTGAGGACAGCCTCTATGGCTACACCTTC
>NA|14|TRBV6-2/TRBV6-3|TRBJ1-2|NA
CASSPDSRREGYTF
TGTGCCAGCAGTCCGGACAGTAGAAGGGAGGGCTACACCTTC
>NA|15|TRBV6-5|TRBJ1-4|many
CASRNIAGLGEKLFF
TGTGCCAGCAGAAACATCGCGGGCCTGGGTGAAAAACTGTTTTTT
>NA|14|TRBV9|TRBJ2-7|NA
CASSVSWGDYEQYF
TGTGCCAGCAGCGTGTCGTGGGGGGACTACGAGCAGTACTTC
>NA|15|TRBV11-2|TRBJ2-3|NA
CASSPDGARTDTQYF
TGTGCCAGCAGCCCGGATGGGGCGAGGACAGATACGCAGTATTTT
>TRBD2|16|TRBV7-7|TRBJ2-1|NA
CASSSNGGGGYNEQFF
TGTGCCAGCAGCTCAAACGGCGGCGGGGGGTACAATGAGCAGTTCTTC
>NA|13|TRBV2|TRBJ1-2|NA
CASRGTLNYGYTF
TGTGCCAGCAGGGGGACATTAAACTATGGCTACACCTTC
>NA|16|TRBV7-9|TRBJ2-1|once
CASSHTQGWAMGEQFF
TGTGCCAGCAGCCATACGCAGGGGTGGGCCATGGGGGAGCAGTTCTTC
>NA|16|TRBV7-2|TRBJ2-2|NA
CASSWRAGAYPGELFF
TGTGCCAGCAGCTGGAGGGCGGGGGCTTACCCCGGGGAGCTGTTTTTT
>NA|19|TRBV19|TRBJ2-6|NA
CASSIGQGMILSGANVLTF
TGTGCCAGTAGTATTGGTCAGGGAATGATCCTCTCTGGGGCCAACGTCCTGACTTTC
>TRBD2|16|TRBV10-3|TRBJ2-7|NA
CAISSSGGAGLDEQYF
TGTGCCATCAGTAGCAGCGGGGGGGCAGGTCTCGACGAGCAGTACTTC
>NA|15|TRBV5-1|TRBJ2-5|NA
CASSPSGLPQETQYF
TGCGCCAGCAGCCCTTCTGGACTACCCCAAGAGACCCAGTACTTC
>NA|13|TRBV21-1|TRBJ1-5|NA
CASSKIGGQPQHF
TGTGCCAGCAGCAAAATAGGAGGTCAGCCCCAGCATTTT
>NA|15|TRBV5-1|TRBJ2-1|NA
CASSFRAGPYNEQFF
TGCGCCAGCAGCTTTAGGGCGGGTCCCTACAATGAGCAGTTCTTC
>NA|15|TRBV27|TRBJ2-3|once
CASSLFQAAQDTQYF
TGTGCCAGCAGTTTATTCCAGGCAGCACAGGATACGCAGTATTTT
>TRBD1|15|TRBV13|TRBJ2-1|NA
CASSDRTGATNEQFF
TGTGCCAGCAGCGACCGGACAGGGGCGACCAATGAGCAGTTCTTC
>NA|13|TRBV7-2|TRBJ2-3|NA
CASSNFRGDTQYF
TGTGCCAGCAGTAATTTCAGGGGAGATACGCAGTATTTT
>NA|16|TRBV9|TRBJ2-2|NA
CASSVNRDIFVGELFF
TGTGCCAGCAGCGTAAACCGGGACATCTTTGTCGGGGAGCTGTTTTTT
>NA|15|TRBV4-1|TRBJ1-2|NA
CASSRVVGGARGYTF
TGCGCCAGCAGCCGAGTAGTGGGGGGGGCGCGAGGCTACACCTTC
>NA|13|TRBV7-2|TRBJ1-2|few
CASRYEGQLGYTF
TGTGCCAGCAGATATGAGGGACAACTGGGCTACACCTTC
>NA|15|TRBV4-1|TRBJ2-1|NA
CASSQVAQGYNEQFF
TGCGCCAGCAGCCAAGTGGCGCAGGGTTACAATGAGCAGTTCTTC
>TRBD2|16|TRBV27|TRBJ2-2|NA
CASSPAGGRQTGELFF
TGTGCCAGCAGTCCGGCGGGGGGAAGGCAAACCGGGGAGCTGTTTTTT
>NA|13|TRBV29-1|TRBJ2-1|NA
CSVEVSRDNEQFF
TGCAGCGTTGAAGTTTCCAGGGACAATGAGCAGTTCTTC
>NA|14|TRBV9|TRBJ1-3|NA
CASSVEGQRNTIYF
TGTGCCAGCAGCGTAGAAGGACAAAGAAACACCATATATTTT
>NA|13|TRBV7-3|TRBJ1-1|NA
CASSPTPNTEAFF
TGTGCCAGCAGCCCCACACCTAACACTGAAGCTTTCTTT
>TRBD1|12|TRBV7-8|TRBJ2-3|NA
CASSPGTGTQYF
TGTGCCAGCAGCCCCGGGACAGGGACGCAGTATTTT
>TRBD1|18|TRBV7-9|TRBJ1-2|NA
CASTVGGTGPIRAYGYTF
TGTGCCAGCACCGTCGGAGGGACAGGTCCCATAAGAGCTTATGGCTACACCTTC
>NA|15|TRBV4-1|TRBJ2-4|NA
CASSQGRDGRNIQYF
TGCGCCAGCAGCCAGGGGCGGGACGGTAGGAACATTCAGTACTTC
>TRBD1|15|TRBV7-9|TRBJ2-5|NA
CASRPTGQGWETQYF
TGTGCCAGCAGACCCACAGGACAGGGGTGGGAGACCCAGTACTTC
>NA|12|TRBV12-3/TRBV12-4|TRBJ2-7|NA
CASSLGAYEQYF
TGTGCCAGCAGTTTAGGTGCGTACGAGCAGTACTTC
>TRBD1|15|TRBV19|TRBJ2-7|NA
CASSMGTGPWYEQYF
TGTGCCAGTAGTATGGGGACAGGGCCTTGGTACGAGCAGTACTTC
>NA|16|TRBV19|TRBJ2-3|NA
CASSSPGTGNTDTQYF
TGTGCCAGTAGTTCACCCGGGACTGGAAACACAGATACGCAGTATTTT
>NA|15|TRBV6-5|TRBJ2-3|NA
CASSYVAGGTDTQYF
TGTGCCAGCAGTTACGTCGCAGGGGGCACAGATACGCAGTATTTT
>TRBD1|15|TRBV18|TRBJ2-5|NA
CASSPRQGGQETQYF
TGTGCCAGCTCACCACGACAGGGGGGCCAAGAGACCCAGTACTTC
>NA|13|TRBV30|TRBJ1-5|NA
CAWRQERGQPQHF
TGTGCCTGGAGACAAGAACGGGGGCAGCCCCAGCATTTT
>NA|16|TRBV6-6|TRBJ1-3|NA
CASSGLGHLGGNTIYF
TGTGCCAGCAGTGGCCTGGGGCACCTCGGGGGAAACACCATATATTTT
>NA|15|TRBV30|TRBJ2-3|NA
CAWRREGGAYDTQYF
TGTGCCTGGAGGAGGGAGGGGGGGGCGTATGATACGCAGTATTTT
>TRBD2|14|TRBV28|TRBJ2-3|NA
CASSPSGEADTQYF
TGTGCCAGCAGTCCTAGCGGGGAAGCAGATACGCAGTATTTT
>NA|13|TRBV6-4|TRBJ1-5|NA
CASSIQENQPQHF
TGTGCCAGCAGTATTCAGGAAAATCAGCCCCAGCATTTT
>NA|13|TRBV3-1/TRBV3-2|TRBJ1-2|NA
CASSQGGVGGYTF
TGTGCCAGCAGCCAAGGGGGGGTTGGTGGCTACACCTTC
>NA|18|TRBV12-1|TRBJ1-1|NA
CASSFDPPDRGLSTEAFF
TGTGCCAGCAGCTTTGACCCCCCGGACAGGGGCTTGAGCACTGAAGCTTTCTTT
>NA|15|TRBV5-5|TRBJ1-6|few
CASSFLSSYNSPLHF
TGTGCCAGCAGCTTCCTGAGCTCCTATAATTCACCCCTCCACTTT